A selection of T cell receptor beta chains follows, all from one sample in a study of blood T cell repertoires in COVID-19. Here immunoSEQ multiplex PCR was the method, and the copy in TCRdb shows in-frame clones only, minus some. The sample consists of around 120,000 clones, about 83% of them appearing once. Sequenced: peripheral blood. All receptors derive from a man older than 75 with active or convalescent COVID-19. The CDR3 runs from the conserved cysteine through the conserved F or W. D genes are given only for firm matches.

>TRBV4-3|NA|TRBJ2-7
CASSSQGGYEQYF
>TRBV11-3|NA|TRBJ1-3
CASSPGGGSGNTIYF
>TRBV5-1|NA|TRBJ2-2
CASSPGQTGELFF
>TRBV28|NA|TRBJ1-4
CASSPHTTNEKLFF
>TRBV4-3|NA|TRBJ1-3
CASSTSTQGNSGNTIYF
>TRBV5-1|NA|TRBJ1-2
CASSPNLGTPYTF
>TRBV4-2|TRBD1|TRBJ2-3
CASSPPGQNTDTQYF
>TRBV28|NA|TRBJ1-1
CASSLVRQQEAFF
>TRBV20-1|NA|TRBJ1-2
CSAISGRGYTF
>TRBV28|NA|TRBJ1-2
CASSWGAYGYTF
>TRBV9|NA|TRBJ2-7
CASSPGDSGFEQYF
>TRBV3-1/TRBV3-2|TRBD1|TRBJ1-1
CASSQEVSGQEAFF
>TRBV7-3|NA|TRBJ2-3
CASSPLGGNYGTQYF
>TRBV7-9|NA|TRBJ2-5
CASSLEVERDF
>TRBV12-3/TRBV12-4|NA|TRBJ1-2
CASSLGAGYTF
>TRBV5-1|NA|TRBJ2-7
CASKGEDEQYF
>TRBV5-6|TRBD1|TRBJ1-2
CASSLHRGVYGYTF
>TRBV5-1|TRBD1|TRBJ2-2
CASRKTGVVELFF
>TRBV3-1/TRBV3-2|TRBD1|TRBJ2-5
CASSQDRGRVETQYF
>TRBV14|TRBD2|TRBJ2-5
CASSPGRGKETQYF
>TRBV7-9|NA|TRBJ2-5
CASSPTGGTQYF
>TRBV11-2|NA|TRBJ1-1
CASSPAPDRGVSEAFF
>TRBV9|TRBD1|TRBJ1-2
CASSVVDRDGYTF
>TRBV5-1|TRBD1|TRBJ1-2
CASSLQGQGDGYTF
>TRBV27|NA|TRBJ2-5
CASSPRRGETQYF
>TRBV7-2|NA|TRBJ2-1
CASSLGTLYNEQFF